The 28 T cell receptor beta chains below were found in one sample sequenced in a study of T cell repertoires in cytomegalovirus infection. TCRdb redid the calling of the reads with MiXCR, one entry per CDR3 protein. The sample shows approximately 990,000 distinct CDR3 sequences, 25% to 40% of them seen only once. No cognate antigen is known for these TCRs. The starting material was cultured CD8+ T cells from PBMCs, obtained from culture after CMV antigen stimulation. The origin of the receptors is a human donor in good health (CMV status not recorded). Some clones in this sample may be carry-over from other donors' samples.

This clonotype was observed a few times. The CDR3 is CASSLSRGPLVEQYF. In nucleotides, the CDR3 is TGTGCCAGCAGTTTATCACGGGGGCCTTTGGTCGAGCAGTACTTC. The genes are TRBV27 and TRBJ2-7; TRBD1 or TRBD2 may be the D gene (6 bases each). V lost 0 bases to trimming and J lost 6 bases, with 15 bases between them. The CDR3 totals 15 residues. Germline assignment: CDR1 MNHEY and CDR2 SMNVEV (reference sequence).

V is TRBV10-1 and J is TRBJ2-3, with D perhaps being TRBD1 or TRBD2 (5 bases each). Germline lookup yields CDR1 WNHNN and CDR2 SYGVQD (reference sequence). Trimming took 0 bases from V and 2 from J, leaving 15 bases between them. CDR3 size: 17 residues. CDR3 DNA: TGCGCCAGCAGTGAGTCGGATGGGGGAAGACTCACAGATACGCAGTATTTT. Encoded protein: CASSESDGGRLTDTQYF.

V and J are TRBV20-1 and TRBJ1-2, with TRBD1 identical over 7 bases. V lost 0 bases and J lost 5; bases outside the gene matches: 3. This CDR3 has 13 amino acids. The germline V gene encodes CDR1 DFQATT and CDR2 SNEGSKA (reference sequence). The CDR3 region has the DNA TGCAGTGCTAGAGATCGCAGGGGGTATGGCTACACCTTC. This codes for CSARDRRGYGYTF.

The chain carries TRBV11-3 and TRBJ2-7; no firm D call. The CDR3 is 14 amino acids. Trimming left V 5 bases short and J 2 bases short, with 13 bases between. Germline V gene lookup returns CDR1 SGHNT and CDR2 YENEEA. CDR3: CASSPSTAPYEQYF. In DNA, the CDR3 is TGTGCCAGCAGCCCGTCGACTGCGCCCTACGAGCAGTACTTC.

This clonotype appeared a few times. This chain links TRBV19 with TRBJ1-2; maybe TRBD1 (6 bases). Germline V gene sequence: CDR1 LNHDA, CDR2 SQIVND (reference sequence). The ends were cut back, 5 bases at V and 4 bases at J, with 14 bases in the middle. The CDR3 has 14 residues. CDR3 protein: CASSFPGAFYGYTF. The CDR3 DNA is TGTGCCAGTAGTTTCCCGGGGGCGTTCTATGGCTACACCTTC.

The rearrangement joins TRBV12-3 or TRBV12-4 to TRBJ1-1; unclear D gene. Trimming shortened V by 2 bases and J by 4 bases, and 5 bases separated the two germline ends. The CDR3 loop spans 12 amino acids. The CDR3 loop reads CASSLSITEAFF. CDR3 DNA sequence: TGTGCCAGCAGTTTATCAATCACTGAAGCTTTCTTT.

This clonotype was seen at least ten times. The J gene is TRBJ2-5, the V gene TRBV7-2; the D is unclear. Germline CDR1 SGHTA, CDR2 FQGNSA. CDR3 length: 14 amino acids. Trimming cost V 2 bases and J 2 bases, with 9 bases left between them. Written as DNA, the CDR3 is TGTGCCAGCAGCTTAAACAGTCGACAAGAGACCCAGTACTTC. Translation gives CASSLNSRQETQYF.

This clonotype turned up a few times. V usage is TRBV29-1 and J usage is TRBJ2-1, with D possibly TRBD1 on 6 matching bases. Germline values: CDR1 SQVTM, CDR2 ANQGSEA. The CDR3 has 13 residues. V lost 6 bases and J lost 4, with 13 bases in between. Here the CDR3 reads CSVPRDTYNEQFF. CDR3 bases: TGCAGCGTACCCCGGGACACTTACAATGAGCAGTTCTTC.

The rearrangement links TRBV18 to TRBJ1-6, with 8 bases aligning to TRBD1. The germline V gene has CDR1 KGHSH and CDR2 LQKENI. V lost 3 bases and J lost 7; bases outside the gene matches: 5. The CDR3 spans 15 residues. CDR3 sequence reads: CASSPGQAGNSPLHF. CDR3 DNA: TGTGCCAGCTCACCGGGACAGGCGGGGAATTCACCCCTCCACTTT.

This rearrangement joins TRBV24-1 to TRBJ2-2; no definite D call. This CDR3 is 16 amino acids long. Germline V gene sequence: CDR1 KGHDR, CDR2 SFDVKD. Trimming took off 0 bases at V and 1 base at J, with 8 bases between the two ends. The CDR3 nucleotides read TGTGCCACCAGTGATTTGAGGGCACAGAACACCGGGGAGCTGTTTTTT. Its translation is CATSDLRAQNTGELFF.

The rearrangement links TRBV7-9 to TRBJ2-1, with D hard to call. This CDR3 region has 14 residues. The V gene lost 1 base and the J gene lost 8 bases, with 12 bases spanning the gap. Germline V gives CDR1 SEHNR, CDR2 FQNEAQ (reference sequence). CDR3: CASSLVDGVDEQFF. The CDR3 nucleotides are TGTGCCAGCAGCTTAGTGGATGGGGTCGATGAGCAGTTCTTC.

Only a few counts were recorded for this clonotype. This chain links TRBV9 with TRBJ2-3; D not resolved. Germline CDR1 reads SGDLS; CDR2 reads YYNGEE. V lost 0 bases and J 5 bases, leaving 10 bases between the germline ends. This CDR3 contains 14 residues. This chain's CDR3 is CASSVVALGDTQYF. In DNA, the CDR3 is TGTGCCAGCAGCGTAGTCGCCTTAGGAGATACGCAGTATTTT.

The gene calls are TRBV20-1 and TRBJ1-6, with TRBD1 matching 7 bases. CDR3 length: 17 residues. V trimming: 1 base; J trimming: 0 bases; junction bases outside the gene matches: 6. Germline V gene lookup returns CDR1 DFQATT and CDR2 SNEGSKA (reference sequence). CDR3 loop: CSARGGTVSSYNSPLHF. In nucleotides, the CDR3 is TGCAGTGCTAGAGGGGGGACAGTTAGCTCCTATAATTCACCCCTCCACTTT.

This chain connects TRBV19 to TRBJ2-7, with no clear D. Between the trimmed V and J ends, which lost 5 bases and 2 bases, there was a span of 13 bases. Germline lookup yields CDR1 LNHDA and CDR2 SQIVND (reference sequence). This CDR3 is built from 14 residues. In DNA, the CDR3 is TGTGCCAGTAGTCTCCAGGCGAGGCCCTACGAGCAGTACTTC. It yields the protein CASSLQARPYEQYF.

This rearrangement joins TRBV6-2 or TRBV6-3 to TRBJ1-1; D call uncertain. Germline CDR1 and CDR2: MNHEY and SVGEGT. The CDR3 consists of 15 residues. V was clipped by 2 bases and J by 4 bases, with 14 bases between them. CDR3 amino acids: CASSYAGIWSTEAFF. In nucleotides, the CDR3 is TGTGCCAGCAGTTACGCTGGGATCTGGAGCACTGAAGCTTTCTTT.

About this clonotype itself: A much larger clone differs by one base, so this may be a read error. The chain has TRBV6-5 and TRBJ1-2; no clear D gene. From germline, CDR1 is MNHEY and CDR2 SVGAGI. This CDR3 spans 14 amino acids. This CDR3 reads CVSVQRPDYYGYTF. The CDR3 DNA reads TGTGTCAGTGTACAGCGACCGGATTACTATGGCTACACCTTC.

This clonotype was counted ten times or more. This chain uses TRBV5-1 with TRBJ1-4; D unresolved. Trimming removed 4 bases from V and 0 bases from J, with 10 bases in between. The length of the CDR3 is 15 residues. Germline V lookup: CDR1 SGHRS, CDR2 YFSETQ. CDR3 in amino acids: CASSPRGSTNEKLFF. DNA of the CDR3: TGCGCCAGCAGCCCCCGGGGATCAACTAATGAAAAACTGTTTTTT.

The chain carries TRBV11-3 and TRBJ2-7; a weak D match, TRBD1 (5 bases). CDR1 is SGHNT, CDR2 YENEEA, per germline. This CDR3 region has 12 residues. Trimming took off 5 bases at V and 3 bases at J, with 8 bases between the two ends. Written as DNA, the CDR3 is TGTGCCAGCAGCCACAGGAGCTACGAGCAGTACTTC. It yields the protein CASSHRSYEQYF.

The V and J genes are TRBV19 and TRBJ1-1, with D uncertain. Germline V lookup: CDR1 LNHDA, CDR2 SQIVND (reference sequence). V lost 3 bases, J lost 0 bases, and 11 bases lay in between. The CDR3 has 15 residues. The CDR3 reads CASSIAGNMNTEAFF. CDR3 bases: TGTGCCAGTAGTATTGCGGGAAACATGAACACTGAAGCTTTCTTT.

Note on this clonotype: At one boundary the junction diverges from the germline segment, which might be a read error. The chain links TRBV11-2 to TRBJ2-3; 8 bases line up with TRBD2. The germline V gene encodes CDR1 SGHAT and CDR2 FQNNGV. The CDR3 spans 15 residues. CDR3 amino acids: CASILVAGGLYTQYF. The CDR3 nucleotides are TGTGCCAGCATCTTAGTTGCGGGGGGTTTGTATACGCAGTATTTT.

With regard to this clonotype: Germline and junction disagree at one end, which may indicate a read error. This sequence joins TRBV27 and TRBJ2-7; D is perhaps TRBD1 (5 bases). The CDR3 length is 15 residues. CDR1 is MNHEY, CDR2 SMNVEV, per germline (reference sequence). This CDR3 reads CASSLSSQGTYEQYF. Here the CDR3 DNA reads TGTGCCAGCAGTTTATCGTCTCAGGGAACCTACGAGCAGTATTTC.

V gene TRBV2 combines with J gene TRBJ2-1, with a tentative D call TRBD2 (5 bases). This CDR3 is built from 18 residues. Germline V gene sequence: CDR1 SNHLY, CDR2 FYNNEI. V lost 5 bases, J lost 0 bases, and 20 bases lay in between. The CDR3 coding sequence is TGTGCCAGCAGTCATTACCCTTCCAGCGGAGTCTCCTACAATGAGCAGTTCTTC. It yields the protein CASSHYPSSGVSYNEQFF.

Only a few counts were recorded for this clonotype. The chain employs TRBV7-3 and TRBJ2-1; D call uncertain. Between the trimmed V and J ends, which lost 3 bases and 3 bases, there was a span of 12 bases. Germline values: CDR1 SGHTA, CDR2 FQGTGA. CDR3 length equals 15 residues. CDR3 coding DNA: TGTGCCAGCAGCTTGTCCGCAAATTTCTACAATGAGCAGTTCTTC. Translating it yields CASSLSANFYNEQFF. Full variable domain (missing parts from reference TRBV7-3 and TRBJ2-1): GAGVSQTPSNKVTEKGKYVELRCDPISGHTALYWYRQSLGQGPEFLIYFQGTGAADDSGLPNDRFFAVRPEGSVSTLKIQRTERGDSAVYLCASSLSANFYNEQFFGPGTRLTVL.

The gene calls are TRBV20-1 and TRBJ2-5; maybe TRBD1 (6 bases). In germline, CDR1 is DFQATT, CDR2 SNEGSKA (reference sequence). V lost 5 bases and J 1 base, leaving 20 bases between the germline ends. The CDR3 contains 16 residues. The CDR3 sequence is CSAPDYRVGAQETQYF. The CDR3, as DNA: TGCAGTGCTCCGGATTACAGGGTGGGGGCCCAAGAGACCCAGTACTTC.

This clonotype was detected many times. The chain employs TRBV7-8 and TRBJ2-7; D is perhaps TRBD1 (6 bases). This CDR3 has 13 residues. V was shortened by 1 base and J by 6 bases, with 10 bases between the two germline ends. Per the germline V gene, CDR1 is SGHVS and CDR2 is FQNEAQ. CDR3 nucleotide sequence: TGTGCCAGCAGCTTAGTTACAGGGTCCGAGCAGTACGTC. The encoded protein is CASSLVTGSEQYV.

The rearrangement joins TRBV11-2 to TRBJ1-1; no firm D call. Germline CDR1 SGHAT, CDR2 FQNNGV. V lost 4 bases, J lost 4 bases, and 16 bases lay in between. The CDR3 is 15 residues long. DNA of the CDR3: TGTGCCAGCAGCTCCCATCGACCGGAGGGCACTGAAGCTTTCTTT. Translation: CASSSHRPEGTEAFF.

J is TRBJ2-2 and V is TRBV5-4, with 8 bases that match TRBD1. Unmatched junction bases numbered 4, after V lost 3 bases and J lost 6 bases. In germline, CDR1 is SGHNT, CDR2 YYREEE (reference sequence). The CDR3 consists of 14 residues. DNA of the CDR3: TGTGCCAGCAGCTCTTACAGGGGGGCCGGGGAGCTGTTTTTT. Translation: CASSSYRGAGELFF.

In this sample, this clonotype turned up once. For the CDR3, the DNA is TGTGCCACCAGCAGAGAAAGACAGGCGAACTATGGCTACACCTTC. Encoded protein: CATSRERQANYGYTF. V is TRBV15 and J is TRBJ1-2; possible D gene TRBD1, 6 bases. V was trimmed by 0 bases and J by 2 bases, leaving 10 bases between them. This CDR3 is 15 amino acids long. In germline, CDR1 is LNHNV, CDR2 YYDKDF (reference sequence).